The sample holds a few counts of the clone carrying this T cell receptor (beta chain). This sample was taken from a study of blood T cell repertoires in COVID-19. The germline gives CDR1 SQVTM, CDR2 ANQGSEA. The CDR3 is 13 amino acids. V was shortened by 2 bases and J by 6 bases, with 10 bases between the two germline ends. The age range of participants was about 18 to 90 years, with residence in about two dozen US areas. Libraries were prepared by immunoSEQ multiplex PCR; TCRdb keeps only in-frame clonotypes and omits some of them. There are roughly 400,000 clones in the sample; 90% occur only once, and about 0.6% lies in the top ten.

Sequencing input: PBMCs or T cells enriched from blood (not recorded which). The sequence was obtained from a young man who had recovered from COVID-19. This chain connects TRBV29-1 to TRBJ1-4, with D unresolved. CDR3 nucleotides: TGCAGCGTTGAATCCGGGTTTGATGAAAAACTGTTTTTT. Translating it yields CSVESGFDEKLFF.